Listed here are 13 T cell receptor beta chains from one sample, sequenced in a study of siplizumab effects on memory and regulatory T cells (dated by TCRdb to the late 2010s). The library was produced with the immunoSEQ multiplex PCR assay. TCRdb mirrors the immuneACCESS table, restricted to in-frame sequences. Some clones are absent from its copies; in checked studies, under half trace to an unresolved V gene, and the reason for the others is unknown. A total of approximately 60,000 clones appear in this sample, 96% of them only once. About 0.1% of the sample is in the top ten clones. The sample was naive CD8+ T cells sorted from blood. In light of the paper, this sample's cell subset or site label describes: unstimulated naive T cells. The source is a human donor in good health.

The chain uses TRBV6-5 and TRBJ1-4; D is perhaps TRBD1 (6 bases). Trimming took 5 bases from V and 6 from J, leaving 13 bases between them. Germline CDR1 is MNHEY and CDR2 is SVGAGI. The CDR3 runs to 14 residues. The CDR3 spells CASSPWDTDEKLFF. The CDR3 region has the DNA TGTGCCAGCAGTCCCTGGGACACCGATGAAAAACTGTTTTTT.

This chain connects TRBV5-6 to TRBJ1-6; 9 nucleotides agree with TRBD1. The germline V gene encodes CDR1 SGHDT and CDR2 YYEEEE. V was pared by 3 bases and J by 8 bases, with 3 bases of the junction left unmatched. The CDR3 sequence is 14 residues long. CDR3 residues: CASSSGTGYSPLHF. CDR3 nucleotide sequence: TGTGCCAGCAGCTCCGGGACAGGGTATTCACCCCTCCACTTT.

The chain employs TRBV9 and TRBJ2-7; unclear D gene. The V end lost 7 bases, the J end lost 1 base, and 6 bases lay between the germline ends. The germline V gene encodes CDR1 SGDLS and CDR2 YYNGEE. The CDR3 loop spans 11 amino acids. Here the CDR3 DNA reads TGTGCCAGCGGCTCTTCCTACGAGCAGTACTTC. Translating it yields CASGSSYEQYF.

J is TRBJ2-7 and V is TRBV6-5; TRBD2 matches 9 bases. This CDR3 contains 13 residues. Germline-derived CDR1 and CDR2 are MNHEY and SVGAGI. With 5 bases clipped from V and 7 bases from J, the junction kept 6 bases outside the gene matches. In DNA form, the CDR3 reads TGTGCCAGCAGTCTCCGGCTAGCGGGGGAGCAGTACTTC. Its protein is CASSLRLAGEQYF.

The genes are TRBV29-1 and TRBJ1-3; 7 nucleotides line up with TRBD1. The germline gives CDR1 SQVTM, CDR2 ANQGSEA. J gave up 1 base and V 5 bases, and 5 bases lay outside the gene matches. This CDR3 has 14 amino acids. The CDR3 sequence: CSVLRGGSGNTIYF. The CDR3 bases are TGCAGCGTTCTCAGGGGGGGATCTGGAAACACCATATATTTT. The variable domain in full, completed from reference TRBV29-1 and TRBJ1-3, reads SAVISQKPSRDICQRGTSLTIQCQVDSQVTMMFWYRQQPGQSLTLIATANQGSEATYESGFVIDKFPISRPNLTFSTLTVSNMSPEDSSIYLCSVLRGGSGNTIYFGEGSWLTVV.

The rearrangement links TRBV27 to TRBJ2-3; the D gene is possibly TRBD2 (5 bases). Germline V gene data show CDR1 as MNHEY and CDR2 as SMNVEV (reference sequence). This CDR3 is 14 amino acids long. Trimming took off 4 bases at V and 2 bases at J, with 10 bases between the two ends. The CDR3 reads CASSSAGLTDTQYF. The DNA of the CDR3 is TGTGCCAGCAGTTCGGCGGGCCTCACAGATACGCAGTATTTT.

The CDR3 region is CSVVGAWTEAFF. The CDR3 DNA is TGCAGCGTTGTGGGGGCGTGGACTGAAGCTTTCTTT. This sequence joins TRBV29-1 and TRBJ1-1, with D tentatively TRBD1 (6 bases). V lost 4 bases and J 5 bases, leaving 11 bases between the germline ends. Germline V gene sequence: CDR1 SQVTM, CDR2 ANQGSEA. This CDR3 has 12 amino acids. Full variable domain (outside the CDR3, taken from reference TRBV29-1 and TRBJ1-1): SAVISQKPSRDICQRGTSLTIQCQVDSQVTMMFWYRQQPGQSLTLIATANQGSEATYESGFVIDKFPISRPNLTFSTLTVSNMSPEDSSIYLCSVVGAWTEAFFGQGTRLTVV.

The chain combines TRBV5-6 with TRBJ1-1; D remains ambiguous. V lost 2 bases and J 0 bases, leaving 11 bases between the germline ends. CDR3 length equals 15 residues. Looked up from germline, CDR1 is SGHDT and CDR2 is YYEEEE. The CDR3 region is CASSFGVAMNTEAFF. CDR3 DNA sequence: TGTGCCAGCAGCTTTGGGGTAGCGATGAACACTGAAGCTTTCTTT.

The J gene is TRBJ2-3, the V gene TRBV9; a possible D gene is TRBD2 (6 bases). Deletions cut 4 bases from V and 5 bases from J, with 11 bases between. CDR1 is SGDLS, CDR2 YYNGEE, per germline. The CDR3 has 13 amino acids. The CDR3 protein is CASSSAGGDTQYF. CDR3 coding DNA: TGTGCCAGCAGCTCCGCCGGGGGAGATACGCAGTATTTT.

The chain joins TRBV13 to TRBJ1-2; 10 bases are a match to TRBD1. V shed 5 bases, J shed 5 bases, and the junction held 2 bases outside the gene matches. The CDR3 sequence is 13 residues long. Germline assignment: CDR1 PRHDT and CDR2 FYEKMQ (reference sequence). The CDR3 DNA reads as TGTGCCAGCAGCCCGGGACAGGGGTATGGCTACACCTTC. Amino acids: CASSPGQGYGYTF.

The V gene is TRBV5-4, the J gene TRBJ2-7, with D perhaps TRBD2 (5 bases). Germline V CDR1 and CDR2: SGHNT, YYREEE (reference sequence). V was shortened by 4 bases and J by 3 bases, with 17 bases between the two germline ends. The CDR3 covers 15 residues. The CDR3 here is CASSPSGMELYEQYF. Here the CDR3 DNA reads TGTGCCAGCAGCCCTTCCGGGATGGAGCTCTACGAGCAGTACTTC.

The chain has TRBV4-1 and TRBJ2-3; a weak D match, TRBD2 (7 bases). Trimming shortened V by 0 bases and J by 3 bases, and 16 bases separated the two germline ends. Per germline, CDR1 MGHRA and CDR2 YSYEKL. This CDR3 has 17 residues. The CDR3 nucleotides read TGCGCCAGCAGCCAAGAGGGGGGGCGTTTTTGGACAGATACGCAGTATTTT. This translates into CASSQEGGRFWTDTQYF.

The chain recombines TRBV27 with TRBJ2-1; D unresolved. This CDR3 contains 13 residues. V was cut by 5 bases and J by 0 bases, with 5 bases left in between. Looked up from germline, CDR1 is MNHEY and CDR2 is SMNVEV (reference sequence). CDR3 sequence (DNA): TGTGCCAGCAGTATCTTCTCCTACAATGAGCAGTTCTTC. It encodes CASSIFSYNEQFF.